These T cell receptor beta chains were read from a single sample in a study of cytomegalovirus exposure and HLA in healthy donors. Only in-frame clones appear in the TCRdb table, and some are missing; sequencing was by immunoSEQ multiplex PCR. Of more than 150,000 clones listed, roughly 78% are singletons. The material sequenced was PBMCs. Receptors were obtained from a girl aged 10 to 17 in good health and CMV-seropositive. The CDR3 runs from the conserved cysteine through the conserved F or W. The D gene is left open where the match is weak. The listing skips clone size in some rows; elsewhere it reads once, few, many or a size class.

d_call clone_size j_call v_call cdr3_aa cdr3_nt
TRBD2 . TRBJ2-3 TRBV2 CASRLLAGGTDTQYF TGTGCCAGCAGATTACTAGCGGGGGGCACAGATACGCAGTATTTT
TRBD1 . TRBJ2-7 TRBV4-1 CASSQGTERGTYEQYF TGCGCCAGCAGCCAGGGGACAGAAAGGGGAACCTACGAGCAGTACTTC
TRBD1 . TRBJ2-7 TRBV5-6 CASSLPGTGSGSYEQYF TGTGCCAGCAGCTTGCCCGGGACAGGGTCGGGCTCCTACGAGCAGTACTTC
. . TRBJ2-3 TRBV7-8 CASSLGLTDTQYF TGTGCCAGCAGCTTAGGACTCACAGATACGCAGTATTTT
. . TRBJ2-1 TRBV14 CASSQAFNAGGPYNEQFF TGTGCCAGCAGCCAAGCATTCAATGCTGGCGGCCCCTACAATGAGCAGTTCTTC
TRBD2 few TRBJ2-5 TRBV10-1 CAWPAGVQETQYF TGCGCCTGGCCGGCGGGGGTACAAGAGACCCAGTACTTC
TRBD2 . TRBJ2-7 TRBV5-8 CASSWGGGEPSYEQYF TGTGCCAGCAGCTGGGGTGGGGGGGAACCCTCCTACGAGCAGTACTTC
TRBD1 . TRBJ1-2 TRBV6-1 CASLGQGHRGYTF TGTGCCAGTCTTGGACAGGGTCATCGTGGCTACACCTTC
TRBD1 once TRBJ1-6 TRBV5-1 CASSRGQGAGNSPLHF TGCGCCAGCAGCCGGGGACAGGGGGCCGGTAATTCACCCCTCCACTTT
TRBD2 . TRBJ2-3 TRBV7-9 CASSYPSGESTDTQYF TGTGCCAGCAGCTATCCTAGCGGGGAGAGCACAGATACGCAGTATTTT
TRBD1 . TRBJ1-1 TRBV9 CASSVAVQGADAFF TGTGCCAGCAGCGTAGCGGTGCAGGGGGCGGATGCTTTCTTT
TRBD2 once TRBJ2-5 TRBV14 CASSPRAGGLETQYF TGTGCCAGCAGCCCAAGAGCGGGGGGCTTAGAGACCCAGTACTTC
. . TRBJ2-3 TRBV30 CAWSELTSRTQYF TGTGCCTGGAGTGAGTTGACTAGTCGTACGCAGTATTTT
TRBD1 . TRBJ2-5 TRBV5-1 CASSPGGEETQYF TGCGCCAGCAGCCCAGGGGGCGAGGAGACCCAGTACTTC
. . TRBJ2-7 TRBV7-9 CASSFDRSSYEQYF TGTGCCAGCAGCTTTGACAGGTCGTCCTACGAGCAGTACTTC
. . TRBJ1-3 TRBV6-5 CASRQSQGTGNTIYF TGTGCCAGCAGACAGAGTCAGGGGACTGGAAACACCATATATTTT
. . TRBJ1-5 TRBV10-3 CATTGTGMSNQPQHF TGTGCCACAACGGGCACAGGGATGAGCAATCAGCCCCAGCATTTT
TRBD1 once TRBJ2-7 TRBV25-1 CASSGQGLSYEQYF TGTGCCAGCAGTGGACAGGGGCTCTCCTACGAGCAGTACTTC
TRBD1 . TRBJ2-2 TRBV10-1 CASSESGQGYTGELFF TGCGCCAGCAGTGAGTCGGGACAGGGTTATACCGGGGAGCTGTTTTTT
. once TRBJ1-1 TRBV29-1 CSVRGGNTEAFF TGCAGCGTCCGGGGGGGGAACACTGAAGCTTTCTTT
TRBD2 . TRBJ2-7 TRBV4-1 CASSQEASGAYEQYF TGCGCCAGCAGCCAAGAAGCTAGCGGGGCCTACGAGCAGTACTTC
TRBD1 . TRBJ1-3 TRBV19 CASSMTGAGNTIYF TGTGCCAGTAGTATGACAGGGGCGGGAAACACCATATATTTT
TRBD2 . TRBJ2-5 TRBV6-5 CASRRRGTETQYF TGTGCCAGCAGAAGGCGGGGGACAGAGACCCAGTACTTC
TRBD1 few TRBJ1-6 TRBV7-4 CASTGRDSSYNSPLHF TGTGCCAGCACCGGCCGGGACAGCTCCTATAATTCACCCCTCCACTTT
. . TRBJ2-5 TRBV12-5 CASGSQIIQETQYF TGTGCTAGTGGTTCCCAGATAATCCAAGAGACCCAGTACTTC
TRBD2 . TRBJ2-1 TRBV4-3 CASSQGAGGVEFF TGCGCCAGCAGCCAAGGGGCGGGGGGGGTGGAGTTCTTC
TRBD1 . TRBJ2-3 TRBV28 CASTQTGEKTDTQYF TGTGCCAGCACCCAAACAGGGGAAAAGACAGATACGCAGTATTTT
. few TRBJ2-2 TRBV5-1 CASSSLGLPHWGGELFF TGCGCCAGCAGCTCCCTCGGACTACCTCACTGGGGCGGGGAGCTGTTTTTT
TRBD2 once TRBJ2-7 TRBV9 CASSVGWTSRSYEQYF TGTGCCAGCAGCGTAGGTTGGACTAGCCGTTCCTACGAGCAGTACTTC
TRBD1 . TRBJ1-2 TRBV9 CASSVEKGTGNYGYTF TGTGCCAGCAGCGTAGAGAAGGGGACAGGGAACTATGGCTACACCTTC
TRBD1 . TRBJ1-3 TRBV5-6 CASSLPPGQGKTGNTIYF TGTGCCAGCAGCCTACCTCCGGGACAGGGGAAAACTGGAAACACCATATATTTT
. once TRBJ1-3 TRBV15 CATSRDRQRGNTIYF TGTGCCACCAGCAGAGACAGACAGCGAGGAAACACCATATATTTT
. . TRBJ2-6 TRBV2 CASSEEPGLRGANVLTF TGTGCCAGCAGTGAAGAACCAGGGCTGAGGGGGGCCAACGTCCTGACTTTC
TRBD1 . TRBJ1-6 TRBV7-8 CASSQHYTGQGENSPLHF TGTGCCAGCAGCCAGCACTACACGGGACAGGGGGAAAATTCACCCCTCCACTTT
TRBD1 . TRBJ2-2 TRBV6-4 CASSPTGGAETGELFF TGTGCCAGCAGCCCAACAGGGGGCGCGGAAACCGGGGAGCTGTTTTTT
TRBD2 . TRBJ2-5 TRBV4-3 CASSQSGGAAQYF TGCGCCAGCAGCCAAAGCGGGGGGGCTGCCCAGTACTTC
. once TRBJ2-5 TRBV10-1 CASSEGSQETQYF TGCGCCAGCAGTGAGGGCAGCCAAGAGACCCAGTACTTC
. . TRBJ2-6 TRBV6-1 CASSDETSGANVLTF TGTGCCAGCAGTGATGAAACTTCTGGGGCCAACGTCCTGACTTTC
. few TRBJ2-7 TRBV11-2 CASSRYRDNSYEQYF TGTGCCAGCAGTAGATACCGGGACAACTCCTACGAGCAGTACTTC
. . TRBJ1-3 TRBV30 CAWSVPGLGNTIYF TGTGCCTGGAGTGTACCAGGGTTGGGAAACACCATATATTTT
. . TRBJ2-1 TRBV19 CASSHTGNTNEQFF TGTGCCAGTAGTCACACAGGGAATACCAATGAGCAGTTCTTC
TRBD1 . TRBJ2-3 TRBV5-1 CASSLRQGSSTDTQYF TGCGCCAGCAGCTTACGACAGGGATCTAGCACAGATACGCAGTATTTT
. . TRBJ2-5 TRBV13 CASSLGQGGETQYF TGTGCCAGCAGCTTAGGTCAGGGGGGTGAGACCCAGTACTTC
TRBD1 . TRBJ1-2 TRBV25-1 CASSVGQGPFYGYTF TGTGCCAGCAGTGTAGGACAGGGCCCGTTTTATGGCTACACCTTC
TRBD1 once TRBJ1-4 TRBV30 CAWRTGTGVKKLFF TGTGCCTGGAGAACCGGGACAGGGGTGAAAAAACTGTTTTTT
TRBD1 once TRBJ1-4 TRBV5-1 CASRRTITRGQTNEKLFF TGCGCCAGCAGACGAACCATCACACGGGGACAGACCAATGAAAAACTGTTTTTT
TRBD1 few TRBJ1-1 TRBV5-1 CASSLGRDRGTEAFF TGCGCCAGCAGCTTGGGGAGGGACAGGGGAACTGAAGCTTTCTTT
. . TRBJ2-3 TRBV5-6 CASSPRPSDTQYF TGTGCCAGCAGCCCGAGGCCGTCAGATACGCAGTATTTT
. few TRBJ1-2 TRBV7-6 CASSPVLFYGYTF TGTGCCAGCAGCCCCGTCCTCTTCTATGGCTACACCTTC